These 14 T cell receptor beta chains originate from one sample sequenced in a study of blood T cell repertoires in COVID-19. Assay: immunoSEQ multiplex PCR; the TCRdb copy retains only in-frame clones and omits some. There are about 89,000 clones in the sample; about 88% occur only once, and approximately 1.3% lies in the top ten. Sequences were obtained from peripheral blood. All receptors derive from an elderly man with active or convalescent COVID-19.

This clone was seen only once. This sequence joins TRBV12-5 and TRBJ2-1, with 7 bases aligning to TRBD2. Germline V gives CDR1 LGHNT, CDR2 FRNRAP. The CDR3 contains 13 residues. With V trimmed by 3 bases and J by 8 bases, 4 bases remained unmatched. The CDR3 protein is CASGFGLDDEQFF. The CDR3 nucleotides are TGTGCTAGTGGTTTCGGACTAGACGATGAGCAGTTCTTC.

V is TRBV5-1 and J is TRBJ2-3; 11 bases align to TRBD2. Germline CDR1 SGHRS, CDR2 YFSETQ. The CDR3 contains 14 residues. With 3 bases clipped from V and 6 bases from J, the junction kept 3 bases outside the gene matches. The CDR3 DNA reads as TGCGCCAGCAGCTCTAGCGGGGGGAGGGATACGCAGTATTTT. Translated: CASSSSGGRDTQYF.

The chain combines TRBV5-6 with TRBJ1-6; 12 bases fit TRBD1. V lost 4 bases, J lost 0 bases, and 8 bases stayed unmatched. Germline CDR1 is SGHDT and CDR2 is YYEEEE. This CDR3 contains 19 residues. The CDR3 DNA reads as TGTGCCAGCAGCACCGGGACAGGGGGCCTTAGCTCCTATAATTCACCCCTCCACTTT. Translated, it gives CASSTGTGGLSSYNSPLHF.

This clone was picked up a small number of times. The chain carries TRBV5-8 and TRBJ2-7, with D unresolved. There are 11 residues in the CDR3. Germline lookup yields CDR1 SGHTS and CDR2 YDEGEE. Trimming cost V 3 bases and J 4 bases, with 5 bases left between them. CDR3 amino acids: CASSSFYEQYF. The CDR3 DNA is TGTGCCAGCAGCTCCTTTTACGAGCAGTACTTC.

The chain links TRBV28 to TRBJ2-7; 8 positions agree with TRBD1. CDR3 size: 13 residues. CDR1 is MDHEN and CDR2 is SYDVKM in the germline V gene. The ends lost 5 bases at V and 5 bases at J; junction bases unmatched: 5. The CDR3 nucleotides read TGTGCCAGCAGTCTACAGGGGGGACACGAGCAGTACTTC. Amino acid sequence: CASSLQGGHEQYF.

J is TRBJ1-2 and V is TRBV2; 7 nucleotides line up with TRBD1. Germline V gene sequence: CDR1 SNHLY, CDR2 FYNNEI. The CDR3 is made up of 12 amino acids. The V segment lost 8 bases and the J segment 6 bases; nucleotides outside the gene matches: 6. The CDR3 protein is CASADRDDGYTF. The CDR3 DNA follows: TGTGCCAGCGCCGACAGGGACGATGGCTACACCTTC.

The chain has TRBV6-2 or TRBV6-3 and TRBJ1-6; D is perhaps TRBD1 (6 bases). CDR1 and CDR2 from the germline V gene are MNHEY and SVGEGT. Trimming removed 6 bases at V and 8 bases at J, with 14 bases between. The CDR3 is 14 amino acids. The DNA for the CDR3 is TGTGCCAGCAGCCTAACAGGGACGGATTCACCCCTCCACTTT. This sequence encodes CASSLTGTDSPLHF.

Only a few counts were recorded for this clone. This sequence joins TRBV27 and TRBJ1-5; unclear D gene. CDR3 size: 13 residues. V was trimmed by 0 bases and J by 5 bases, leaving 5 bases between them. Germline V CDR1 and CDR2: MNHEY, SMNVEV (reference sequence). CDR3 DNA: TGTGCCAGCAGTTTATCCCGTTATCAGCCCCAGCATTTT. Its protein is CASSLSRYQPQHF.

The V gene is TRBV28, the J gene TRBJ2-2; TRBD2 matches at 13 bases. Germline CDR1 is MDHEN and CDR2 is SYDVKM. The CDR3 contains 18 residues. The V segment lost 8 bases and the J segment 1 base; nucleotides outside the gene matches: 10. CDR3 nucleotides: TGTGCCAGCCCGACTAGCGGGAGGCCCAGGGGGAACACCGGGGAGCTGTTTTTT. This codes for CASPTSGRPRGNTGELFF.

This chain's CDR3 is CASSPGGGRRTDTQYF. CDR3 in DNA: TGTGCCAGCTCACCGGGTGGCGGGCGTCGCACAGATACGCAGTATTTT. J is TRBJ2-3 and V is TRBV18; D perhaps matches TRBD2 (5 bases). The CDR3 has 16 amino acids. With 3 bases removed from V and 1 base from J, the gap between germline ends came to 14 bases. Germline V lookup: CDR1 KGHSH, CDR2 LQKENI. Full variable domain (remainder filled in from reference TRBV18 and TRBJ2-3): NAGVMQNPRHLVRRRGQEARLRCSPMKGHSHVYWYRQLPEEGLKFMVYLQKENIIDESGMPKERFSAEFPKEGPSILRIQQVVRGDSAAYFCASSPGGGRRTDTQYFGPGTRLTVL.

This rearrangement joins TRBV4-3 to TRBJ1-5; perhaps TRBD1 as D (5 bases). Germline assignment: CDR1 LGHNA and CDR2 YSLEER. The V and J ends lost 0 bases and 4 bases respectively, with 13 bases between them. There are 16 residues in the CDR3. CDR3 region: CASSQDYRRANQPQHF. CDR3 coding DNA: TGCGCCAGCAGCCAAGACTATCGCAGGGCAAATCAGCCCCAGCATTTT.

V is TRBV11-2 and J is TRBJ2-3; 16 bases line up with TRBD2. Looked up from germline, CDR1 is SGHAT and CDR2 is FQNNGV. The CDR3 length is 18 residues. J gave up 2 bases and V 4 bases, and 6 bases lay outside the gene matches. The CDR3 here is CASSSGTSGRAATDTQYF. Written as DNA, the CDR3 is TGTGCCAGCAGCTCGGGGACTAGCGGGAGGGCCGCCACAGATACGCAGTATTTT.

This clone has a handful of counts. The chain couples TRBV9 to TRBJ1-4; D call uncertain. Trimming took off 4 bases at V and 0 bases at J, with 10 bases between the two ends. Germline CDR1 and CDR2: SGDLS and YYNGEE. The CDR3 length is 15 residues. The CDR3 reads CASSRTTTTNEKLFF. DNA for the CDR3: TGTGCCAGCAGCAGAACGACAACAACTAATGAAAAACTGTTTTTT.

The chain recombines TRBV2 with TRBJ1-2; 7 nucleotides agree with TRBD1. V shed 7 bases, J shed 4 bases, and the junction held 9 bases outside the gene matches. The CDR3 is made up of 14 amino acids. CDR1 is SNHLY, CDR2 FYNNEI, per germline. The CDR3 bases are TGTGCCAGCAACCGACAGGGACTCGGCTATGGCTACACCTTC. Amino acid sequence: CASNRQGLGYGYTF.